Shown below are 16 T cell receptor beta chains from a single sample sequenced in a study of shared clonotypes between healthy human individuals. The data were produced by immunoSEQ multiplex PCR, yet TCRdb's version contains in-frame clones alone and is incomplete. Of millions of clones in the sample, 85% to 95% were seen once. Sequenced sample: naive CD4+ T cells sorted from blood. Documented subset: CD45RA+ positively selected. The origin of the receptors is a man aged 18 to 30 in good health.

The rearrangement links TRBV19 to TRBJ2-7, with D tentatively TRBD1 (6 bases). V lost 8 bases to trimming and J lost 0 bases, with 14 bases between them. Germline V gives CDR1 LNHDA, CDR2 SQIVND (reference sequence). CDR3 length: 14 amino acids. In DNA, the CDR3 is TGTGCCAGTTCCCCAGGGGCGGTCTCCTACGAGCAGTACTTC. Translated, it gives CASSPGAVSYEQYF.

J is TRBJ2-1 and V is TRBV2; D ambiguous. V lost 6 bases to trimming and J lost 0 bases, with 9 bases between them. The CDR3 contains 14 residues. Germline assignment: CDR1 SNHLY and CDR2 FYNNEI. The CDR3 is CASREISSYNEQFF. CDR3 DNA sequence: TGTGCCAGCAGGGAGATTAGCTCCTACAATGAGCAGTTCTTC.

The V call is TRBV5-4, the J call TRBJ1-2; unclear D gene. The CDR3 totals 13 residues. With 2 bases removed from V and 5 bases from J, the gap between germline ends came to 10 bases. Germline V gene data show CDR1 as SGHNT and CDR2 as YYREEE (reference sequence). The CDR3 here is CASSFIANYGYTF. The CDR3 DNA sequence: TGTGCCAGCAGCTTTATTGCGAATTATGGCTACACCTTC.

CDR3 sequence: CASSGTFRQYF. CDR3 nucleotides: TGTGCCAGTAGTGGAACCTTTCGGCAGTACTTC. The chain couples TRBV19 to TRBJ2-7, with D unresolved. V was pared by 5 bases and J by 9 bases, with 11 bases between. In germline, CDR1 is LNHDA, CDR2 SQIVND (reference sequence). CDR3 length: 11 residues.

The chain combines TRBV7-6 with TRBJ2-3; 7 nucleotides line up with TRBD2. With 0 bases clipped from V and 2 bases from J, the junction kept 5 bases outside the gene matches. Germline CDR1 reads SGHVS; CDR2 reads FNYEAQ. The CDR3 consists of 16 residues. The CDR3 DNA follows: TGTGCCAGCAGCTTAGCGGGCGGGGGAGTCACAGATACGCAGTATTTT. This sequence encodes CASSLAGGGVTDTQYF.

The rearrangement links TRBV7-2 to TRBJ1-6; D unclear. This CDR3 is built from 16 residues. Germline V gene sequence: CDR1 SGHTA, CDR2 FQGNSA. V was clipped by 4 bases and J by 10 bases, with 20 bases between them. Here the CDR3 DNA reads TGTGCCAGCAGCTCTGAAATAGCCCGGGGAGCCTCACCCCTCCACTTT. Translated, it gives CASSSEIARGASPLHF.

Points on this clone: Other DNA sequences in this specimen translate into the identical CDR3. The chain uses TRBV19 and TRBJ1-2, with D maybe TRBD1 (5 bases). The germline V and J ends were trimmed by 1 base and 2 bases, with 8 bases remaining between them. The CDR3 extends over 14 amino acids. In germline, CDR1 is LNHDA, CDR2 SQIVND (reference sequence). CDR3 nucleotides: TGTGCCAGTAGTATAGGCGCAGGGAACTATGGCTACACCTTC. Protein sequence: CASSIGAGNYGYTF. The full variable domain, in which reference TRBV19 and TRBJ1-2 provide the parts outside the CDR3, is DGGITQSPKYLFRKEGQNVTLSCEQNLNHDAMYWYRQDPGQGLRLIYYSQIVNDFQKGDIAEGYSVSREKKESFPLTVTSAQKNPTAFYLCASSIGAGNYGYTFGSGTRLTVV.

This chain connects TRBV2 to TRBJ2-7; D gene uncertain. CDR1 is SNHLY, CDR2 FYNNEI, per germline. This CDR3 is built from 15 residues. The V end lost 2 bases, the J end lost 0 bases, and 11 bases lay between the germline ends. CDR3 nucleotides: TGTGCCAGCAGTGAAAACTACCTCTCCTCCTACGAGCAGTACTTC. Its translation is CASSENYLSSYEQYF.

V and J are TRBV18 and TRBJ1-4; D gene ambiguous. Germline CDR1 and CDR2: KGHSH and LQKENI. This CDR3 region has 13 residues. The V end was cut by 2 bases, the J end by 7 bases, with 8 bases between. This CDR3 is CASSPRVFEKLFF. DNA for the CDR3: TGTGCCAGCTCACCAAGGGTTTTTGAAAAACTGTTTTTT.

The chain couples TRBV11-3 to TRBJ2-3; TRBD2 might be the D (5 bases). With 1 base removed from V and 3 bases from J, the gap between germline ends came to 14 bases. This CDR3 has 16 amino acids. Germline V lookup: CDR1 SGHNT, CDR2 YENEEA. This CDR3 is CASSLGEAWETDTQYF. The CDR3 region has the DNA TGTGCCAGCAGCTTAGGAGAGGCGTGGGAGACAGATACGCAGTATTTT.

V is TRBV6-6 and J is TRBJ1-2, with D perhaps TRBD1 (5 bases). Germline V lookup: CDR1 MNHNY, CDR2 SVGAGI (reference sequence). The length of the CDR3 is 12 residues. Between the trimmed V and J ends, which lost 5 bases and 6 bases, there was a span of 10 bases. The DNA of the CDR3 is TGTGCCAGCAGTACCCAGGGAGATGGCTACACCTTC. Translating gives CASSTQGDGYTF.

A note on this clone: Within the sample, other DNA sequences also encode this same CDR3. The V call is TRBV5-1, the J call TRBJ1-1; D perhaps matches TRBD1 (5 bases). Deletions cut 4 bases from V and 2 bases from J, with 12 bases between. The CDR3 spans 14 residues. Germline values: CDR1 SGHRS, CDR2 YFSETQ. CDR3 loop: CASSLTQGNTEAFF. In DNA form, the CDR3 reads TGCGCCAGCAGCCTAACTCAGGGAAACACTGAAGCTTTCTTT.

V gene TRBV4-1 combines with J gene TRBJ2-2, with TRBD2 identical over 8 bases. Germline assignment: CDR1 MGHRA and CDR2 YSYEKL. There are 16 residues in the CDR3. V was pared by 1 base and J by 6 bases, with 7 bases of the junction left unmatched. The CDR3 here is CASSQGTSGMAGELFF. The CDR3 region has the DNA TGCGCCAGCAGCCAAGGCACTAGCGGAATGGCCGGGGAGCTGTTTTTT.

V gene TRBV5-6 combines with J gene TRBJ1-3; 9 nucleotides line up with TRBD1. CDR1 is SGHDT, CDR2 YYEEEE, per germline. The CDR3 spans 17 residues. Trimming took 4 bases from V and 5 from J; bases not matched to a gene: 13. For the CDR3, the DNA is TGTGCCAGCAGCGGAACCGGGACAGGGTATCAGAGAAACACCATATATTTT. Encoded protein: CASSGTGTGYQRNTIYF.

V is TRBV5-5 and J is TRBJ2-1; 8 bases are shared with TRBD2. Trimming took 5 bases from V and 0 from J; bases not matched to a gene: 7. Germline-derived CDR1 and CDR2 are SGHKS and YYEKEE (reference sequence). The CDR3 extends over 16 amino acids. For the CDR3, the DNA is TGTGCCAGCAGTGAGGCAGGGACTAGCTCCTACAATGAGCAGTTCTTC. It translates to CASSEAGTSSYNEQFF.

This clone was picked up one time. The chain couples TRBV6-5 to TRBJ1-4; D uncertain. The length of the CDR3 is 15 residues. CDR1 MNHEY and CDR2 SVGAGI come from the germline V gene. Trimming pared 7 bases from V and 2 bases from J, leaving 14 bases between. The CDR3 loop reads CASTGSLWTNEKLFF. The DNA for the CDR3 is TGTGCCAGCACCGGGAGTTTGTGGACTAATGAAAAACTGTTTTTT.